These 27 T cell receptor beta chains originate from one sample sequenced in a study of T cells in Graves' hyperthyroidism and ophthalmopathy. The source material, RNA transcripts, was used to amplify TCR beta CDR3 regions. The HTBI primer set drove a first-round RT-PCR of the TCR CDR3. TCRdb processed the multiplex PCR reads anew with MiXCR; each CDR3 protein has one entry. The sample holds approximately 610,000 distinct CDR3 sequences; roughly 14% are singletons and the top ten take 4% to 5.5%. Sequenced material: blood. These receptor sequences come from a woman in her thirties or forties with Graves' ophthalmopathy.

V is TRBV30 and J is TRBJ1-6; 12 positions agree with TRBD1. This CDR3 has 17 amino acids. From germline, CDR1 is GTSNPN and CDR2 SVGIG (reference sequence). V shed 1 base and J 9 bases; nucleotides not matched to a gene: 10. The CDR3 region is CAWSAWDRGRGSSPLHF. CDR3 coding DNA: TGTGCCTGGAGTGCTTGGGACAGGGGGCGCGGAAGTTCACCCCTCCACTTT.

This clonotype was seen many times. The junction and the germline gene differ at one end; a read error may be behind it. This rearrangement joins TRBV6-5 to TRBJ2-5; TRBD1 agrees at 7 bases. Per the germline V gene, CDR1 is MNHEY and CDR2 is SVGAGI. CDR3 length: 14 residues. This CDR3 is CASSSTGDHETQYF. The CDR3, as DNA: TGTGCCAGCAGCAGCACAGGGGACCACGAGACCCAGTACTTC.

This clonotype has a count of ten or more. This chain links TRBV7-2 with TRBJ1-1; no clear D gene. The germline gives CDR1 SGHTA, CDR2 FQGNSA. CDR3 length: 15 amino acids. V was shortened by 4 bases and J by 1 base, with 13 bases between the two germline ends. CDR3 coding DNA: TGTGCCAGCAGCTCTCCCAACCAGAAGAACACTGAAGCTTTCTTT. Encoded protein: CASSSPNQKNTEAFF.

This clonotype was observed at least ten times. The chain recombines TRBV27 with TRBJ2-7; possibly TRBD2 for D (6 bases). Germline CDR1 MNHEY, CDR2 SMNVEV (reference sequence). V was cut by 6 bases and J by 5 bases, with 14 bases left in between. The CDR3 is made up of 13 amino acids. The CDR3 region is CASSPDSGDEQYF. CDR3 DNA: TGTGCCAGCAGCCCGGACTCGGGGGACGAGCAGTACTTC.

In this sample, this clonotype turned up many times. The chain employs TRBV29-1 and TRBJ2-2; D call uncertain. The CDR3 is 12 residues long. Trimming pared 6 bases from V and 5 bases from J, leaving 10 bases between. CDR1 and CDR2 from the germline V gene are SQVTM and ANQGSEA. DNA of the CDR3: TGCAGCGTCACAAGGACGACCGGGGAGCTGTTTTTT. Its protein is CSVTRTTGELFF.

At least ten counts were recorded for this clonotype. The chain couples TRBV20-1 to TRBJ2-2; weak D call: TRBD2 (5 bases). CDR3 size: 13 residues. Germline V lookup: CDR1 DFQATT, CDR2 SNEGSKA (reference sequence). The V gene lost 5 bases and the J gene lost 1 base, with 8 bases spanning the gap. CDR3 loop: CSAGRQNTGELFF. For the CDR3, the DNA is TGCAGTGCTGGGAGACAGAACACCGGGGAGCTGTTTTTT.

In this sample, this clonotype turned up many times. V and J are TRBV2 and TRBJ2-5; no clear D gene. Germline lookup yields CDR1 SNHLY and CDR2 FYNNEI. CDR3 length: 12 residues. The V gene lost 8 bases and the J gene lost 5 bases, with 12 bases spanning the gap. The CDR3 DNA is TGTGCCAGCCAACCTTCGGGTGAGACCCAGTACTTC. Encoded protein: CASQPSGETQYF.

This clonotype was found a few times. This sequence joins TRBV18 and TRBJ1-1; D gene unclear. Trimming cost V 1 base and J 5 bases, with 14 bases left between them. The germline V gene has CDR1 KGHSH and CDR2 LQKENI. There are 15 residues in the CDR3. CDR3 region: CASSPLSAGGTEAFF. The CDR3 DNA follows: TGTGCCAGCTCACCACTTTCAGCCGGAGGAACTGAAGCTTTCTTT.

The rearrangement joins TRBV11-2 to TRBJ2-7, with TRBD1 matching 9 bases. V lost 4 bases to trimming and J lost 7 bases; unmatched junction nucleotides: 14. Germline CDR1 is SGHAT and CDR2 is FQNNGV. CDR3 length equals 16 residues. CDR3 amino acids: CASSSSATGQGREQYF. The DNA of the CDR3 is TGTGCCAGCAGCTCTTCGGCTACGGGACAGGGCCGGGAGCAGTACTTC.

The V and J genes are TRBV7-3 and TRBJ1-1; D gene ambiguous. This CDR3 is 14 amino acids long. V lost 5 bases and J 1 base, leaving 11 bases between the germline ends. Germline V gene data show CDR1 as SGHTA and CDR2 as FQGTGA. The CDR3 loop is CASSPHGGNTEAFF. The CDR3 nucleotides read TGTGCCAGCAGCCCTCATGGTGGGAACACTGAAGCTTTCTTT.

This clonotype occurred many times. V gene TRBV7-8 combines with J gene TRBJ2-3; D ambiguous. V lost 6 bases and J 6 bases, leaving 13 bases between the germline ends. CDR3 size: 13 residues. Germline V gene data show CDR1 as SGHVS and CDR2 as FQNEAQ. CDR3 region: CASSEPFGDTQYF. The CDR3 region has the DNA TGTGCCAGCAGTGAACCGTTCGGGGATACGCAGTATTTT.

V and J are TRBV10-3 and TRBJ1-1; the D is unclear. This CDR3 is built from 13 residues. Trimming removed 3 bases from V and 10 bases from J, with 15 bases in between. Germline lookup yields CDR1 ENHRY and CDR2 SYGVKD. CDR3 sequence: CAISDHTRVGAFF. The DNA of the CDR3 is TGTGCCATCAGTGACCACACGAGGGTCGGAGCTTTCTTT.

This clonotype has ten or more counts. This chain links TRBV12-3 or TRBV12-4 with TRBJ1-6; TRBD1 aligns across 8 bases. V lost 5 bases, J lost 7 bases, and 13 bases stayed unmatched. The CDR3 is 17 residues long. DNA for the CDR3: TGTGCCAGCAGTGGCATGACAGGGGCATCGTCCAATTCACCCCTCCACTTT. Its protein is CASSGMTGASSNSPLHF.

This clonotype was counted between two and nine times. V and J are TRBV20-1 and TRBJ1-5, with a tentative D call TRBD1 (5 bases). Germline V gene sequence: CDR1 DFQATT, CDR2 SNEGSKA (reference sequence). This CDR3 contains 13 residues. Trimming stripped 5 bases from V and 6 bases from J, with 14 bases between. Here the CDR3 DNA reads TGCAGTGCTCCCAGACAGAAAGGTCAGCCCCAGCATTTT. This sequence encodes CSAPRQKGQPQHF.

This clonotype was seen ten or more times. The chain combines TRBV27 with TRBJ1-4; maybe TRBD1 (5 bases). CDR1 is MNHEY, CDR2 SMNVEV, per germline (reference sequence). The CDR3 loop spans 14 amino acids. V lost 2 bases, J lost 10 bases, and 14 bases lay in between. The CDR3 sequence: CASSLAGRARKLFF. The CDR3 nucleotides are TGTGCCAGCAGTTTAGCGGGGCGCGCCAGAAAACTGTTTTTT.

Only a few counts were recorded for this clonotype. The chain has TRBV12-5 and TRBJ2-3, with 8 nucleotides matching TRBD1. CDR3 size: 16 residues. Germline loops: CDR1 LGHNT, CDR2 FRNRAP. The junction had 15 bases not matched to a gene; V was cut back by 6 bases and J by 7 bases. The CDR3 DNA sequence: TGTGCTAGTGGCTTCTCCCCTGGACAGGGAGAGAATACGCAGTATTTT. Its protein is CASGFSPGQGENTQYF.

The chain combines TRBV7-9 with TRBJ2-5; 10 bases match TRBD2. This CDR3 spans 17 amino acids. J lost 1 base, V lost 4 bases, and 9 bases had no gene match. Germline V CDR1 and CDR2: SEHNR, FQNEAQ (reference sequence). The CDR3 DNA reads TGTGCCAGCAGCTCATCAAAGGGACTAGCGCTCCAAGAGACCCAGTACTTC. Its translation is CASSSSKGLALQETQYF.

A single count supports this clonotype. V gene TRBV6-2 or TRBV6-3 combines with J gene TRBJ2-7; 10 bases are a match to TRBD1. The germline gives CDR1 MNHEY, CDR2 SVGEGT. The CDR3 has 17 residues. J lost 2 bases, V lost 6 bases, and 13 bases had no gene match. CDR3 region: CASSPGQGKRTAYEQYF. The CDR3 DNA is TGTGCCAGCAGCCCGGGACAGGGGAAAAGGACCGCCTACGAGCAGTACTTC.

The rearrangement links TRBV15 to TRBJ2-7; D perhaps matches TRBD1 (6 bases). V was cut by 3 bases and J by 6 bases, with 9 bases left in between. The CDR3 loop spans 12 amino acids. Germline V gene sequence: CDR1 LNHNV, CDR2 YYDKDF (reference sequence). CDR3 DNA: TGTGCCACCAGCAGGACAGGAGGCGAGCAGTACTTC. Residues: CATSRTGGEQYF.

The table lists this clonotype with many counts. At one end, the junction sequence differs from germline, possibly due to a read error. This chain connects TRBV7-7 to TRBJ1-2; tentative D call: TRBD1 (6 bases). CDR3 length: 14 amino acids. The germline V gene encodes CDR1 SSHAT and CDR2 FNYEAQ (reference sequence). The CDR3 sequence is CASSPQGEWRGYTF. CDR3 sequence (DNA): TGTGCTAGCAGCCCACAGGGAGAGTGGCGTGGCTACACCTTC.

This clonotype was picked up many times. The J gene is TRBJ2-5, the V gene TRBV6-2 or TRBV6-3; D gene ambiguous. V lost 10 bases, J lost 0 bases, and 12 bases lay in between. The CDR3 length is 13 residues. CDR1 is MNHEY and CDR2 is SVGEGT in the germline V gene. This CDR3 is CATEQMYQETQYF. As DNA, the CDR3 is TGTGCCACCGAGCAGATGTACCAAGAGACCCAGTACTTC.

The chain combines TRBV2 with TRBJ2-7, with 8 nucleotides matching TRBD2. J gave up 4 bases and V 6 bases, and 8 bases lay outside the gene matches. Germline CDR1 and CDR2: SNHLY and FYNNEI. The CDR3 runs 14 residues. CDR3 sequence (DNA): TGTGCCAGCAGCGGGATCAGCGGGAGATACGAGCAGTACTTC. The encoded protein is CASSGISGRYEQYF.

This clonotype was seen a handful of times. CDR3 in amino acids: CASSPRTGKGTEAFF. The DNA for the CDR3 is TGTGCCAGCAGCCCTCGGACAGGGAAAGGAACCGAAGCTTTCTTT. This rearrangement joins TRBV3-1 to TRBJ1-1; 8 bases map to TRBD1. CDR3 length: 15 amino acids. Germline CDR1 is LGHDT and CDR2 is YNNKEL (reference sequence). The V and J ends lost 4 bases and 8 bases, in that order; junction bases with no gene match: 12. The full variable domain, completed using reference TRBV3-1 and TRBJ1-1, is DTAVSQTPKYLVTQMGNDKSIKCEQNLGHDTMYWYKQDSKKFLKIMFSYNNKELIINETVPNRFSPKSPDKAHLNLHINSLELGDSAVYFCASSPRTGKGTEAFFGQGTRLTVV.

This clonotype was detected ten times or more. The chain combines TRBV7-2 with TRBJ2-7; D is uncertain. V was clipped by 5 bases and J by 9 bases, with 11 bases between them. Germline V gene lookup returns CDR1 SGHTA and CDR2 FQGNSA. There are 11 residues in the CDR3. This CDR3 reads CASSVMSGQYF. CDR3 nucleotides: TGTGCCAGCAGCGTCATGTCCGGGCAGTACTTC.

This clonotype appeared a few times. The chain is built from TRBV29-1 and TRBJ2-5, with a tentative D call TRBD1 (6 bases). CDR1 is SQVTM, CDR2 ANQGSEA, per germline. The CDR3 has 15 amino acids. The V and J ends lost 3 bases and 2 bases respectively, with 16 bases between them. Here the CDR3 reads CSVDPTGTNQETQYF. Here the CDR3 DNA reads TGCAGCGTTGACCCGACGGGGACAAATCAAGAGACCCAGTACTTC.

There are a few counts of this clonotype. The chain couples TRBV11-2 to TRBJ2-2; TRBD2 aligns across 8 bases. The CDR3 consists of 16 residues. The trim removed 1 base at V and 1 base at J, leaving 2 bases unmatched. Germline V gene lookup returns CDR1 SGHAT and CDR2 FQNNGV. The CDR3 nucleotides are TGTGCCAGCAGCTTAGGGGGACTAGTGAACACCGGGGAGCTGTTTTTT. Protein: CASSLGGLVNTGELFF.

In its sample, this clonotype was seen many times. The rearrangement joins TRBV11-1 to TRBJ1-1; no firm D call. Germline CDR1 reads SGHAT; CDR2 reads FQDESV (reference sequence). Between the trimmed V and J ends, which lost 1 base and 3 bases, there was a span of 12 bases. The CDR3 is 15 residues long. This CDR3 reads CASSLGLGGYTEAFF. The CDR3 DNA reads TGTGCCAGCAGCTTAGGGTTAGGCGGCTACACTGAAGCTTTCTTT.